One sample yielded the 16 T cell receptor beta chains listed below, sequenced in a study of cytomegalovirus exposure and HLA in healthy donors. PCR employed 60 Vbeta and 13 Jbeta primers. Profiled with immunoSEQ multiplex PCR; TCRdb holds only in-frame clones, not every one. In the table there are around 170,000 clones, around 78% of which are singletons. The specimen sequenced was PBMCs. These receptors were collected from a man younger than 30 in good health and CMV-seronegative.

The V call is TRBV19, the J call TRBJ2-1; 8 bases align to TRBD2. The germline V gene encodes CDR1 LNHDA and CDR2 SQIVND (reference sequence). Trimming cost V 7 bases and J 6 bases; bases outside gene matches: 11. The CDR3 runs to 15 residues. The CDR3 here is CASMGLAGGSNEQFF. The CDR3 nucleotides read TGTGCCAGTATGGGACTGGCGGGGGGTTCCAATGAGCAGTTCTTC.

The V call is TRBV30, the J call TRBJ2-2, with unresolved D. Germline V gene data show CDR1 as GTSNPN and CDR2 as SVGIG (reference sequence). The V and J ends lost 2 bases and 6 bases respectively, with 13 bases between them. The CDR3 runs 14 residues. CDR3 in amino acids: CAWSLRYPPGELFF. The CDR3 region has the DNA TGTGCCTGGAGTCTGAGGTATCCTCCCGGGGAGCTGTTTTTT.

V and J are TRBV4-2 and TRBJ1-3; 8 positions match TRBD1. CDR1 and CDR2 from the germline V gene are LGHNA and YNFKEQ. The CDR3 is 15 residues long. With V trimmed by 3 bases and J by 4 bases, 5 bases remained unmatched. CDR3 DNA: TGTGCCAGCAGCCAGGGCCGGACAGGGGGAAACACCATATATTTT. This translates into CASSQGRTGGNTIYF.

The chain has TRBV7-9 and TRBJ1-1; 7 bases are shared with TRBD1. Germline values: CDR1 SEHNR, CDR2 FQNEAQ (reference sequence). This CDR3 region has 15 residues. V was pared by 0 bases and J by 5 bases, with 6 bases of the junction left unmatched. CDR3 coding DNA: TGTGCCAGCAGCTTAGCGCAGGGGGAGTGGACTGAAGCTTTCTTT. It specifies CASSLAQGEWTEAFF.

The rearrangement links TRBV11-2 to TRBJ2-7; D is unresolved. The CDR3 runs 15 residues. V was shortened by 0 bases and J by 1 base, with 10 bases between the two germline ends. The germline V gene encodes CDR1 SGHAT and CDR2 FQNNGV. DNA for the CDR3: TGTGCCAGCAGCTTAGATCAGTCCGATTCCTACGAGCAGTACTTC. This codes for CASSLDQSDSYEQYF.

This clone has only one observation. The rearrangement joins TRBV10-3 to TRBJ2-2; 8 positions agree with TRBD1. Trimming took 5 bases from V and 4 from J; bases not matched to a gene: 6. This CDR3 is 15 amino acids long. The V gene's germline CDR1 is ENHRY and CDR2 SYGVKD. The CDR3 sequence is CAISSQGGITGELFF. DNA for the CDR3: TGTGCCATCAGTTCACAGGGGGGAATCACCGGGGAGCTGTTTTTT.

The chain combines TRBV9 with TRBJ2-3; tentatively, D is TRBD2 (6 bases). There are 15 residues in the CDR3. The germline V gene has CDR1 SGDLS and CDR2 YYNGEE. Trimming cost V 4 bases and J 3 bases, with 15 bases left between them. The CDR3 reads CASSLRDWETDTQYF. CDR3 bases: TGTGCCAGCAGCCTCCGGGACTGGGAGACAGATACGCAGTATTTT.

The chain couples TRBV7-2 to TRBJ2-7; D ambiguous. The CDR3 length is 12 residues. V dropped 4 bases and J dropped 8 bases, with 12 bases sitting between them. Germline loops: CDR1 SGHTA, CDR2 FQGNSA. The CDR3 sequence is CASSSSSTQQYF. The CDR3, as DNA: TGTGCCAGCAGCTCCTCTAGTACGCAGCAGTACTTC.

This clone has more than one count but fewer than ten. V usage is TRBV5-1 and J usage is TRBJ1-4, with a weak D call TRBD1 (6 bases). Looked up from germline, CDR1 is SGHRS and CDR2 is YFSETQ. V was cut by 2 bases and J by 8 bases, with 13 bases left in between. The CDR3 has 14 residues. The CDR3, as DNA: TGCGCCAGCAGCTTAGTAGGGGGGGGAGAAAAACTGTTTTTT. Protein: CASSLVGGGEKLFF.

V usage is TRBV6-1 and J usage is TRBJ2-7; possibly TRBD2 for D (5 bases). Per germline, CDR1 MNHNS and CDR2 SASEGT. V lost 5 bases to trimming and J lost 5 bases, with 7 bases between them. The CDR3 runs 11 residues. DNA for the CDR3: TGTGCCAGCAGTTACGGGGACGAGCAGTACTTC. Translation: CASSYGDEQYF.

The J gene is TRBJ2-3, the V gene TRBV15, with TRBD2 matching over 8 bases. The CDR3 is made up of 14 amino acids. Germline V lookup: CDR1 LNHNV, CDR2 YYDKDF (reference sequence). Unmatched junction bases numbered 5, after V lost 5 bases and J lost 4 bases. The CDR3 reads CATSSRGAADTQYF. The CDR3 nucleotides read TGTGCCACCAGCTCGCGGGGGGCAGCAGATACGCAGTATTTT.

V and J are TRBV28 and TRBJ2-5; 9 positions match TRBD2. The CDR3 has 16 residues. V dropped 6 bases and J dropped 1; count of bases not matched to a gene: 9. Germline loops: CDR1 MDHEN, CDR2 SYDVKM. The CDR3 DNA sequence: TGTGCCAGCAGCCCGACTAGCGGAGGGGGCCAAGAGACCCAGTACTTC. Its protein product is CASSPTSGGGQETQYF.

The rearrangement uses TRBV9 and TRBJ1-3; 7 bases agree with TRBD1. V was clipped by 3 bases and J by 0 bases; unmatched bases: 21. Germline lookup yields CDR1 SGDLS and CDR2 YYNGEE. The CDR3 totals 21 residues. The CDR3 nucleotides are TGTGCCAGCAGCGACGCCCAGGGGGGAGAGACAGGCTCCTACTCTGGAAACACCATATATTTT. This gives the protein CASSDAQGGETGSYSGNTIYF.

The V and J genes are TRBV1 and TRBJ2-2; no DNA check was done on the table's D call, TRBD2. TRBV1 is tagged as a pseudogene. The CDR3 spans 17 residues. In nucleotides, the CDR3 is TGCACCAGCAGCCAGTCGGGGGGGCCGGGAAACACCGGGGAGCTGTTTTTT. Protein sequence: CTSSQSGGPGNTGELFF.

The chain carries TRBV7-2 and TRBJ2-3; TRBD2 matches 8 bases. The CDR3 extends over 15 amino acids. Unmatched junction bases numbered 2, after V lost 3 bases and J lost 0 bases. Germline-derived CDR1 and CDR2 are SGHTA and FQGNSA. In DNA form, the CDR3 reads TGTGCCAGCAGCTTCGGGGGGGCTAGCACAGATACGCAGTATTTT. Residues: CASSFGGASTDTQYF.

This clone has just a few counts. CDR3 loop: CATRTEYYYGYTF. CDR3 bases: TGTGCCACCAGGACAGAATATTACTATGGCTACACCTTC. The gene calls are TRBV6-5 and TRBJ1-2; weak D call: TRBD1 (6 bases). This CDR3 spans 13 amino acids. The V end lost 10 bases, the J end lost 3 bases, and 15 bases lay between the germline ends. Germline V gene data show CDR1 as MNHEY and CDR2 as SVGAGI.